This TCR beta chain was sequenced in a study of blood T cell repertoires in COVID-19. At the level of the study: PBMCs, B-cell-depleted T cells, or T cells were the source of the cDNA or gDNA that made up the material.

The CDR3 sequence is 16 residues long. Trimming cost V 0 bases and J 4 bases; bases outside gene matches: 4. Germline V CDR1 and CDR2: LGHNA, YNFKEQ. Symptom resolution, clearance, or two negative PCRs marked the recovered donors of Cohort 3. Using immunoSEQ multiplex PCR, the repertoire was profiled, and TCRdb retains in-frame clones only, with some absent. The sample records around 330,000 clones, over 85% being singletons. The chain links TRBV4-2 to TRBJ1-4, with 8 bases identical to TRBD1. The sequencing input was PBMCs or T cells enriched from blood (not recorded which). The sequence was obtained from a man in his sixties who had recovered from COVID-19. CDR3 region: CASSQERQGFNEKLFF. The CDR3 region has the DNA TGTGCCAGCAGCCAAGAAAGACAGGGGTTTAATGAAAAACTGTTTTTT.